Below are 10 T cell receptor beta chains sequenced from a single sample in a study of cytomegalovirus exposure and HLA in healthy donors. PCR employed 60 Vbeta and 13 Jbeta primers. Libraries were prepared by immunoSEQ multiplex PCR; TCRdb keeps only in-frame clonotypes and omits some of them. The table has under 200,000 clones, around 78% seen once; the top ten hold 2% to 2.5%. The sample was PBMCs. The receptors were sampled from a young woman in good health and CMV-seropositive.

This chain uses TRBV19 with TRBJ2-5, with 11 bases matching TRBD1. Per germline, CDR1 LNHDA and CDR2 SQIVND (reference sequence). This CDR3 is 15 amino acids long. Trimming at V came to 6 bases and at J to 5 bases, leaving 8 bases not matched to a gene. The CDR3 DNA reads as TGTGCCAGTAGGGACAGGGGGCGTGTGGGGGAGACCCAGTACTTC. Translated: CASRDRGRVGETQYF.

In this sample, this clone turned up once. J is TRBJ1-2 and V is TRBV30, with 9 bases that match TRBD1. V lost 0 bases and J lost 8; bases outside the gene matches: 13. Germline V CDR1 and CDR2: GTSNPN, SVGIG (reference sequence). This CDR3 spans 16 amino acids. CDR3 amino acids: CAWSVRISTGGVGYTF. CDR3 in DNA: TGTGCCTGGAGTGTCCGAATCTCCACAGGGGGCGTAGGCTACACCTTC.

The chain has TRBV29-1 and TRBJ2-7; 9 bases align to TRBD1. This CDR3 region has 12 residues. V lost 7 bases, J lost 3 bases, and 4 bases stayed unmatched. Germline V gives CDR1 SQVTM, CDR2 ANQGSEA. The CDR3 bases are TGCAGCGCCGGACAGGGGAACTACGAGCAGTACTTC. It specifies CSAGQGNYEQYF.

The V and J genes are TRBV5-1 and TRBJ1-4; 9 bases fit TRBD1. This CDR3 contains 15 residues. Germline V gene lookup returns CDR1 SGHRS and CDR2 YFSETQ. The V segment lost 4 bases and the J segment 8 bases; nucleotides outside the gene matches: 9. As DNA, the CDR3 is TGCGCCAGCAGCAAGAGTAACAGGGGGCGCGAAAAACTGTTTTTT. Its translation: CASSKSNRGREKLFF.

This rearrangement joins TRBV6-5 to TRBJ1-2, with 7 bases fitting TRBD1. This CDR3 is built from 16 residues. The germline gives CDR1 MNHEY, CDR2 SVGAGI. J lost 6 bases, V lost 2 bases, and 12 bases had no gene match. CDR3 sequence reads: CASSYRSIGQVDGYTF. The CDR3 DNA sequence: TGTGCCAGCAGTTACAGGTCTATCGGACAGGTGGATGGCTACACCTTC.

This clone was counted only a few times. V usage is TRBV28 and J usage is TRBJ2-6; the match to TRBD1 covers 7 bases. CDR1 is MDHEN and CDR2 is SYDVKM in the germline V gene. This CDR3 has 15 residues. Losses at the gene ends were 2 bases for V and 2 bases for J; bases not matched to a gene: 0. CDR3 sequence: CASSLQGAGANVLTF. The CDR3 DNA reads TGTGCCAGCAGTTTACAGGGGGCTGGGGCCAACGTCCTGACTTTC.

V is TRBV5-5 and J is TRBJ2-7; TRBD1 matches 10 bases. The CDR3 sequence is 15 residues long. Germline-derived CDR1 and CDR2 are SGHKS and YYEKEE (reference sequence). With 4 bases clipped from V and 2 bases from J, the junction kept 6 bases outside the gene matches. The CDR3, as DNA: TGTGCCAGCAGCAAGGGACAGGGGATAGCCTACGAGCAGTACTTC. This encodes CASSKGQGIAYEQYF.

V usage is TRBV5-4 and J usage is TRBJ1-1; possibly TRBD1 for D (5 bases). CDR3 length: 13 amino acids. The ends were cut back, 3 bases at V and 2 bases at J, with 8 bases in the middle. Per the germline V gene, CDR1 is SGHNT and CDR2 is YYREEE (reference sequence). The CDR3 bases are TGTGCCAGCAGCTGGGGGGTTAACACTGAAGCTTTCTTT. This gives the protein CASSWGVNTEAFF.

The rearrangement uses TRBV20-1 and TRBJ2-7; D is ambiguous. The germline CDR1 and CDR2 sequences are DFQATT and SNEGSKA (reference sequence). CDR3 length: 10 amino acids. V was pared by 3 bases and J by 6 bases, with 6 bases between. CDR3 coding DNA: TGCAGTGCTAGCTTACTCGAGCAGTACTTC. Residues: CSASLLEQYF.

This chain uses TRBV2 with TRBJ1-2; 9 bases map to TRBD1. CDR3 length equals 12 residues. Per germline, CDR1 SNHLY and CDR2 FYNNEI. V trimming: 8 bases; J trimming: 8 bases; junction bases outside the gene matches: 6. The CDR3 sequence: CASGTGWDGYTF. The CDR3 DNA reads TGTGCCAGCGGGACAGGGTGGGACGGCTACACCTTC. Drawing the rest from reference TRBV2 and TRBJ1-2, the complete variable domain is EPEVTQTPSHQVTQMGQEVILRCVPISNHLYFYWYRQILGQKVEFLVSFYNNEISEKSEIFDDQFSVERPDGSNFTLKIRSTKLEDSAMYFCASGTGWDGYTFGSGTRLTVV.